This TCR beta chain emerged from a study of cytomegalovirus exposure and HLA in healthy donors. At the level of the study: Genotyping of nearly 400 donors showed that around 81% belonged to the Caucasian-associated ancestry cluster. Study results and limitations: A later analysis found most CMV-associated TCR beta chains apparently HLA-restricted. Several V segments, TRBV6-2 and TRBV6-3 among them, could not be told apart and were dropped. Under 20,000 TCR beta sequences were associated with HLA alleles at 0.05 false discovery rate in a later analysis.

As concerns this clone: Its antigen is undetermined.

Between the trimmed V and J ends, which lost 6 bases and 1 base, there was a span of 12 bases. The CDR3 contains 14 residues. CDR1 is MNHNY and CDR2 is SVGAGI in the germline V gene (reference sequence). 60 Vbeta and 13 Jbeta primers were used in PCR. Sequenced by immunoSEQ multiplex PCR; TCRdb stores in-frame clones only, minus some. This sample has under 100,000 clones; 81% occur once, and the top ten carry about 3.9%. The chain recombines TRBV6-6 with TRBJ1-2, with D perhaps TRBD1 (5 bases). The sequence was obtained from a woman in her 70s in good health and CMV-seropositive. The sequencing input was PBMCs. The CDR3 sequence: CASRYAGGNYGYTF. DNA for the CDR3: TGTGCCAGCAGGTACGCCGGGGGTAACTATGGCTACACCTTC.